Sequencing of this TCR beta chain was carried out in a study of T cells expressing NK-cell markers. Whole-study context: The sequencing cohort of eight donors included seven HCMV-seropositive individuals and one seronegative individual.

The cDNA for TCR beta came from 5'RACE template switching with UMIs. After re-calling the 5' RACE reads, TCRdb lists one entry per CDR3 protein, DNA absent. The specimen's table records fewer than 400,000 distinct CDR3 sequences. The V gene's germline CDR1 is SGHAT and CDR2 FQNNGV. The CDR3 loop spans 16 amino acids. Sequencing input: blood T cells: a sorted CD56 or NKG2C T cell subset, CD4+ or CD8+ T cells, or bulk PBMC T cells (not recorded which). J is TRBJ2-6 and V is TRBV11-2; the D call of TRBD1 rests on TCRdb alone, since no DNA is present to check it. This sequence originates from a woman aged 45-65 years in good health. The CDR3 is CASSLRGTGGANVLTF.